Each of the 13 T cell receptor beta chains below was sequenced from the same sample in a study of blood T cells in healthy people across ages. Primers used in a second PCR of about 7 to 12 cycles were a sample-barcoded 5' primer and a J-beta primer mix. TCRdb processed the 5' RACE reads anew with MiXCR; each CDR3 protein has one entry. Altogether around 500,000 distinct CDR3 sequences are present, 45% to 55% being singletons, with the ten largest covering roughly 24%. Sequencing input: blood. These receptors came from an elderly man in good health.

A few counts support this clonotype. The rearrangement links TRBV28 to TRBJ2-7; 8 bases match TRBD2. Looked up from germline, CDR1 is MDHEN and CDR2 is SYDVKM. The CDR3 is 17 amino acids. The J segment lost 3 bases and the V segment lost 8 bases, leaving 18 bases of the junction unmatched. The CDR3 nucleotides are TGTGCCAGCCTCGGACTAGCTGTCTCCCCCCAAGACTACGAGCAGTACTTC. This codes for CASLGLAVSPQDYEQYF.

This clonotype was counted a few times. The gene calls are TRBV9 and TRBJ2-1, with 7 bases aligning to TRBD2. V gave up 4 bases and J gave up 5 bases; unmatched junction bases: 15. The CDR3 has 17 amino acids. Germline CDR1 and CDR2: SGDLS and YYNGEE. The CDR3 is CASSPGTTGGRNNEQFF. DNA for the CDR3: TGTGCCAGCAGCCCTGGCACGACGGGAGGCCGTAACAATGAGCAGTTCTTC.

The chain links TRBV20-1 to TRBJ2-7; 10 nucleotides match TRBD2. The CDR3 sequence is 14 residues long. V shed 5 bases and J 1 base; nucleotides not matched to a gene: 5. CDR1 and CDR2 from the germline V gene are DFQATT and SNEGSKA (reference sequence). The CDR3 DNA follows: TGCAGTGCTTATAGCGGGGGGCCGTCCTACGAGCAGTACTTC. Its translation is CSAYSGGPSYEQYF.

This rearrangement joins TRBV25-1 to TRBJ1-2; TRBD1 matches at 9 bases. The CDR3 is 15 amino acids. The J segment lost 5 bases and the V segment lost 3 bases, leaving 7 bases of the junction unmatched. Germline CDR1 MGHDK, CDR2 SYGVNS. This chain's CDR3 is CASSDSPGTGYGYTF. CDR3 in DNA: TGTGCCAGCAGTGATTCCCCCGGGACAGGGTATGGCTACACCTTC.

The sample holds a few counts of this clonotype. This chain links TRBV20-1 with TRBJ2-1, with TRBD2 as a possible D gene (6 bases). In germline, CDR1 is DFQATT, CDR2 SNEGSKA (reference sequence). The CDR3 runs to 12 residues. V was shortened by 5 bases and J by 6 bases, with 11 bases between the two germline ends. The CDR3 loop is CSARTKLNEQFF. The CDR3 nucleotides read TGCAGTGCTCGGACTAAACTCAATGAGCAGTTCTTC.

CDR3: CSASKQGTIETQYF. The CDR3 DNA reads TGCAGTGCTAGCAAACAGGGGACGATCGAGACCCAGTACTTC. The chain uses TRBV20-1 and TRBJ2-5, with 7 bases fitting TRBD1. The V segment lost 3 bases and the J segment 5 bases; nucleotides outside the gene matches: 9. This CDR3 has 14 amino acids. CDR1 is DFQATT, CDR2 SNEGSKA, per germline (reference sequence).

This clonotype was counted between two and nine times. The J gene is TRBJ2-5, the V gene TRBV11-1; perhaps TRBD1 as D (5 bases). Trimming shortened V by 2 bases and J by 5 bases, and 21 bases separated the two germline ends. The CDR3 extends over 17 amino acids. Per the germline V gene, CDR1 is SGHAT and CDR2 is FQDESV (reference sequence). CDR3 sequence: CASSLSLDSTLMETQYF. CDR3 in DNA: TGTGCCAGCAGCTTATCGCTAGACAGCACCCTGATGGAGACCCAGTACTTC. The whole variable domain, remainder taken from reference TRBV11-1 and TRBJ2-5, is EAEVAQSPRYKITEKSQAVAFWCDPISGHATLYWYRQILGQGPELLVQFQDESVVDDSQLPKDRFSAERLKGVDSTLKIQPAELGDSAMYLCASSLSLDSTLMETQYFGPGTRLLVL.

This clonotype has just one count. This may be a read error, as it is one base from a much larger clone. The chain recombines TRBV5-1 with TRBJ2-1, with D possibly TRBD1 on 5 matching bases. The V gene's germline CDR1 is SGHRS and CDR2 YFSETQ. The CDR3 is 13 amino acids. The ends were cut back, 10 bases at V and 3 bases at J, with 14 bases in the middle. CDR3 sequence (DNA): TGCGCCGGCACAATGCAGGGCTACAATGAGCAGTTCTTC. As protein: CAGTMQGYNEQFF.

The V call is TRBV28, the J call TRBJ1-4, with D uncertain. CDR3 length: 13 amino acids. Germline CDR1 is MDHEN and CDR2 is SYDVKM. Deletions cut 6 bases from V and 6 bases from J, with 11 bases between. The CDR3 loop is CASSWQVHEKLFF. The CDR3 DNA reads as TGTGCCAGCAGCTGGCAGGTACATGAAAAACTGTTTTTT.

The chain joins TRBV24-1 to TRBJ2-1; TRBD2 matches 7 bases. The CDR3 contains 13 residues. In germline, CDR1 is KGHDR, CDR2 SFDVKD. V was clipped by 8 bases and J by 4 bases; unmatched bases: 4. CDR3: CATISGAYNEQFF. As DNA, the CDR3 is TGTGCCACCATAAGCGGGGCATACAATGAGCAGTTCTTC.

The CDR3 region has the DNA TGTGCCAGCAGCACGCCGGGACAGACTTATCCGCCCTACGAGCAGTACTTC. This gives the protein CASSTPGQTYPPYEQYF. The J gene is TRBJ2-7, the V gene TRBV28; TRBD1 agrees at 7 bases. The germline gives CDR1 MDHEN, CDR2 SYDVKM. CDR3 length: 17 amino acids. V lost 6 bases, J lost 2 bases, and 16 bases stayed unmatched.

The chain recombines TRBV9 with TRBJ2-5; 10 nucleotides match TRBD2. This CDR3 spans 17 amino acids. V was clipped by 0 bases and J by 11 bases; unmatched bases: 16. Germline V gives CDR1 SGDLS, CDR2 YYNGEE. This chain's CDR3 is CASSVGRAGGSGYEQYF. In DNA, the CDR3 is TGTGCCAGCAGCGTAGGACGAGCGGGAGGGAGTGGGTATGAGCAGTACTTC. Supplemented by reference TRBV9 and TRBJ2-5, the full variable domain reads DSGVTQTPKHLITATGQRVTLRCSPRSGDLSVYWYQQSLDQGLQFLIQYYNGEERAKGNILERFSAQQFPDLHSELNLSSLELGDSALYFCASSVGRAGGSGYEQYFGPGTRLLVL.

A word on this clonotype: A read error is possible here, since a much larger clone lies one base away. The rearrangement uses TRBV18 and TRBJ2-5, with 7 bases that match TRBD1. The CDR3 extends over 13 amino acids. Losses at the gene ends were 8 bases for V and 5 bases for J; bases not matched to a gene: 8. Germline lookup yields CDR1 KGHSH and CDR2 LQKENI. The CDR3 loop reads CASARDRAETQYF. DNA for the CDR3: TGTGCCAGCGCACGTGACAGGGCCGAGACCCAGTACTTC.